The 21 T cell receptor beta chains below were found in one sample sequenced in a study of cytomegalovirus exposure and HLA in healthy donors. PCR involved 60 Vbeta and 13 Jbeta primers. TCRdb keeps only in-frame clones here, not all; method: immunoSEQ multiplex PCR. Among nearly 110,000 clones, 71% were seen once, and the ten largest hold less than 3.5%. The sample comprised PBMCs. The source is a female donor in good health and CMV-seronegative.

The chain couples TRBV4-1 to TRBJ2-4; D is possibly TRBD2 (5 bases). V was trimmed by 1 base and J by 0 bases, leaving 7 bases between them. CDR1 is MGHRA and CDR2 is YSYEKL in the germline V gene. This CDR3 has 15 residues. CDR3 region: CASSQGTLAKNIQYF. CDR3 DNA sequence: TGCGCCAGCAGCCAAGGGACTCTAGCCAAAAACATTCAGTACTTC.

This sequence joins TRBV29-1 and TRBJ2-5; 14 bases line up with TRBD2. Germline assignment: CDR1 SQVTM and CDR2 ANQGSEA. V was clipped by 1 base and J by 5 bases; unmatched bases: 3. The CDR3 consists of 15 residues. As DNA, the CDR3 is TGCAGCGTTGAAGGGGGACTAGCGGGGGTGGAGACCCAGTACTTC. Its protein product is CSVEGGLAGVETQYF.

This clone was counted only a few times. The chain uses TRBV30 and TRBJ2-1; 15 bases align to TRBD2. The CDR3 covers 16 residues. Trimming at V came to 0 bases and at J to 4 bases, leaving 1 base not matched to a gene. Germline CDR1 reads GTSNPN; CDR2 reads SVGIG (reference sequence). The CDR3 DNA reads TGTGCCTGGAGTGTAGGACTAGCGGGAGGGTACAATGAGCAGTTCTTC. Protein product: CAWSVGLAGGYNEQFF.

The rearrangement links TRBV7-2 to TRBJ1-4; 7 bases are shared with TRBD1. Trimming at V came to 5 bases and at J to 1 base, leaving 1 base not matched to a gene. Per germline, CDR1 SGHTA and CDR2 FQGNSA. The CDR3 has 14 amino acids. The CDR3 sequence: CASSQGGTNEKLFF. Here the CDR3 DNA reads TGTGCCAGCAGCCAGGGGGGAACTAATGAAAAACTGTTTTTT.

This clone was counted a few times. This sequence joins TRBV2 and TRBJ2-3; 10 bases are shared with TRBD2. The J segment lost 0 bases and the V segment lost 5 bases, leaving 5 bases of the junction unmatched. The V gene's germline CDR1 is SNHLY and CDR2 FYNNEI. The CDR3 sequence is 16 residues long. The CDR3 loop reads CASSLAGATSTDTQYF. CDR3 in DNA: TGTGCCAGCAGTCTAGCGGGAGCCACTAGCACAGATACGCAGTATTTT.

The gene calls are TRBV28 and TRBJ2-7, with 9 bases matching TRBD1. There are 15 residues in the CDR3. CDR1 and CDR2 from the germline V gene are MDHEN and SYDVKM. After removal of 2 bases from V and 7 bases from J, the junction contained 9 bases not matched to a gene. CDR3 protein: CASSLGGTGLREQYF. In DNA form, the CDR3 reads TGTGCCAGCAGTTTAGGGGGGACAGGGCTAAGGGAGCAGTACTTC.

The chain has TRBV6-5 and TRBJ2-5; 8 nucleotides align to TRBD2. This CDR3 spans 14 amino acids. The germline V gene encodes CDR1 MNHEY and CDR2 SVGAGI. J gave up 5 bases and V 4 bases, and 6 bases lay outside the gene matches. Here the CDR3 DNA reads TGTGCCAGCAGTTCCAGGCCGGGGGGGGAGACCCAGTACTTC. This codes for CASSSRPGGETQYF.

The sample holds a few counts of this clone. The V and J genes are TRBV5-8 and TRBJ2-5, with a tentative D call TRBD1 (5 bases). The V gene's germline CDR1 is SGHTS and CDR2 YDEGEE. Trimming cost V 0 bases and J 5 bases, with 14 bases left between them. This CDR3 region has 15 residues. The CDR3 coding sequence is TGTGCCAGCAGCTTGGGGGGCCTAACAGTGGAGACCCAGTACTTC. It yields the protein CASSLGGLTVETQYF. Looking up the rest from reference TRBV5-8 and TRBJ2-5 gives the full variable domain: EAGVTQSPTHLIKTRGQQATLRCSPISGHTSVYWYQQALGLGLQFLLWYDEGEERNRGNFPPRFSGRQFPNYSSELNVNALELEDSALYLCASSLGGLTVETQYFGPGTRLLVL.

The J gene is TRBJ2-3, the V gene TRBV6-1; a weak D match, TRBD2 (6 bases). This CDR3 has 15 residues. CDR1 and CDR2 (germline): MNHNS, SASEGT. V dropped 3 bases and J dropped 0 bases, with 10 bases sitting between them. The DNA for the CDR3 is TGTGCCAGCAGTGAGGGACTCATCAGCACAGATACGCAGTATTTT. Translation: CASSEGLISTDTQYF.

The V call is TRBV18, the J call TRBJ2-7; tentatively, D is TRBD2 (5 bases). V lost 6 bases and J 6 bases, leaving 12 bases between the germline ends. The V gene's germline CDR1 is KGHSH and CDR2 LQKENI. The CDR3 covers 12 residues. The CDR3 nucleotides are TGTGCCAGCTCTCGGACTTCGGGCGAGCAGTACTTC. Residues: CASSRTSGEQYF.

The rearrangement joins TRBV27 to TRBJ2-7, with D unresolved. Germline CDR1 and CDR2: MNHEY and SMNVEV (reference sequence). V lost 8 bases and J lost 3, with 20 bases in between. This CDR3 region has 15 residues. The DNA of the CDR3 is TGTGCCAGCGCTAGTATACATCCCATGGGCTACGAGCAGTACTTC. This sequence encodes CASASIHPMGYEQYF.

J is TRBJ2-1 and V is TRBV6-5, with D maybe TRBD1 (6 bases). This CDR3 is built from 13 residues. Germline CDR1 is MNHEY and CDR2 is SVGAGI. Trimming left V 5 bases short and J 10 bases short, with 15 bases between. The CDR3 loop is CASSTHRDTEQFF. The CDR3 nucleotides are TGTGCCAGCAGTACGCACAGGGACACGGAGCAGTTCTTC.

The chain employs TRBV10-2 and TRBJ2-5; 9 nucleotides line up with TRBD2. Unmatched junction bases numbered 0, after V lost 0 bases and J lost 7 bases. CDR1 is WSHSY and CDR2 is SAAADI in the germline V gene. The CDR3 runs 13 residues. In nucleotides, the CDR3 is TGCGCCAGCAGTGAGTCGGGACTAGCGACCCAGTACTTC. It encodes CASSESGLATQYF.

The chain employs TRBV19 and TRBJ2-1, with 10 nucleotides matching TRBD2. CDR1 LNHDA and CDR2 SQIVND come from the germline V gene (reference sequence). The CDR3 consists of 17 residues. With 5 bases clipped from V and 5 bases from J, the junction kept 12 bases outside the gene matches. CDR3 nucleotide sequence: TGTGCCAGTAGTGACCTCCGGAGCGGGAGGGTCCACAATGAGCAGTTCTTC. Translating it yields CASSDLRSGRVHNEQFF.

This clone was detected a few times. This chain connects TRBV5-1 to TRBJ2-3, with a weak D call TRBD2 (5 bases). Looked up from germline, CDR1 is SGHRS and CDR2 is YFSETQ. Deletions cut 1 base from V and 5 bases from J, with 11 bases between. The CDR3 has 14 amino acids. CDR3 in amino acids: CASSLSPGRDTQYF. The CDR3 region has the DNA TGCGCCAGCAGCTTGAGCCCGGGGAGAGATACGCAGTATTTT.

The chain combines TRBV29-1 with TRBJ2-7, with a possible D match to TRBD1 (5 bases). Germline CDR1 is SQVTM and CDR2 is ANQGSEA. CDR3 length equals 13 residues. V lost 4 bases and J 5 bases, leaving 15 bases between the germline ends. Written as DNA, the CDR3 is TGCAGCGTTGCAGGGCCCGACTTACACGAGCAGTACTTC. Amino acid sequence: CSVAGPDLHEQYF.

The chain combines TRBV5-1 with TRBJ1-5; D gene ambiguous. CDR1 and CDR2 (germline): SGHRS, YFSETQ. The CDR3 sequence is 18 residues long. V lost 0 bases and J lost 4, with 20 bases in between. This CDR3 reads CASSLGPLSEGRNQPQHF. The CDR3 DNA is TGCGCCAGCAGCTTGGGCCCCCTGAGCGAGGGAAGGAATCAGCCCCAGCATTTT.

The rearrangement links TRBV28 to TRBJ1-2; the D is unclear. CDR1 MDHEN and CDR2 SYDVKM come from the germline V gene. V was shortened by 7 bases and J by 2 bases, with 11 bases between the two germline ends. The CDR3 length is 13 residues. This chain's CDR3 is CASTDDSNYGYTF. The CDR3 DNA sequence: TGTGCCAGCACCGACGACTCGAACTATGGCTACACCTTC.

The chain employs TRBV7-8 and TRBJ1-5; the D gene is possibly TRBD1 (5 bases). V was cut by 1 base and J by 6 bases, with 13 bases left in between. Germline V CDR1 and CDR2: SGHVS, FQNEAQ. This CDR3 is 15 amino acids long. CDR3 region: CASSLGEGRAQPQHF. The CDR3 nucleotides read TGTGCCAGCAGCTTAGGTGAGGGGAGGGCTCAGCCCCAGCATTTT.

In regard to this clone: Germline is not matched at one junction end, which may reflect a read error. DNA of the CDR3: TGTGCCTGGAGTGTAGGGGACAGGACTAACTTC. Residues: CAWSVGDRTNF. The chain joins TRBV30 to TRBJ2-7, with TRBD1 matching over 8 bases. The CDR3 runs 11 residues. Germline CDR1 reads GTSNPN; CDR2 reads SVGIG (reference sequence).

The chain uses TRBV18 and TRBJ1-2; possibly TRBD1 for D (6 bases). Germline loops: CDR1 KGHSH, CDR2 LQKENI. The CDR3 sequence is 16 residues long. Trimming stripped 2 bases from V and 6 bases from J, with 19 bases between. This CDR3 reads CASSPYPESRGHGYTF. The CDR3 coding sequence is TGTGCCAGCTCACCATACCCCGAGAGCAGGGGACATGGCTACACCTTC.